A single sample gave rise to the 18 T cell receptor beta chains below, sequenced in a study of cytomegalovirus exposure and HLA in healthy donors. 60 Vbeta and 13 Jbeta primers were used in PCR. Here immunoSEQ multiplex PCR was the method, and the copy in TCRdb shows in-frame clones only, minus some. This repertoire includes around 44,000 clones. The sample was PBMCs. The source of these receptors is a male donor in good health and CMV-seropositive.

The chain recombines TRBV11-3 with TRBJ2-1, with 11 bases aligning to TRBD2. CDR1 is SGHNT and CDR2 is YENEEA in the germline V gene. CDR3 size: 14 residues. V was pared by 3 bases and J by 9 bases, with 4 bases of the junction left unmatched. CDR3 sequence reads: CASSFSGGAGEQFF. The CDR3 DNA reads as TGTGCCAGCAGCTTTAGCGGGGGGGCCGGTGAGCAGTTCTTC. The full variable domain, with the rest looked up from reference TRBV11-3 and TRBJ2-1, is EAGVVQSPRYKIIEKKQPVAFWCNPISGHNTLYWYLQNLGQGPELLIRYENEEAVDDSQLPKDRFSAERLKGVDSTLKIQPAELGDSAVYLCASSFSGGAGEQFFGPGTRLTVL.

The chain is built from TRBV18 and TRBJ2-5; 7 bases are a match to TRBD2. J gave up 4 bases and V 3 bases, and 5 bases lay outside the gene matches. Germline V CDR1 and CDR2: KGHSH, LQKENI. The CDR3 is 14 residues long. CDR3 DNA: TGTGCCAGCTCACCGCGGGGGACGGGAGAGACCCAGTACTTC. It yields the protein CASSPRGTGETQYF. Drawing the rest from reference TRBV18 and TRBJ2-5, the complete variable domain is NAGVMQNPRHLVRRRGQEARLRCSPMKGHSHVYWYRQLPEEGLKFMVYLQKENIIDESGMPKERFSAEFPKEGPSILRIQQVVRGDSAAYFCASSPRGTGETQYFGPGTRLLVL.

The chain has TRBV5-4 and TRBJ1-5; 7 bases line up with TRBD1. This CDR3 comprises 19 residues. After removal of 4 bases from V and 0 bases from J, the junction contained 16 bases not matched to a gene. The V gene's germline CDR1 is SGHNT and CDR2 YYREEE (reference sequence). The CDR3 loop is CASSPPYVGQSISNQPQHF. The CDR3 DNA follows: TGTGCCAGCAGCCCGCCTTACGTGGGACAGTCTATTAGCAATCAGCCCCAGCATTTT. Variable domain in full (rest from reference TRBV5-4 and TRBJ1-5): ETGVTQSPTHLIKTRGQQVTLRCSSQSGHNTVSWYQQALGQGPQFIFQYYREEENGRGNFPPRFSGLQFPNYSSELNVNALELDDSALYLCASSPPYVGQSISNQPQHFGDGTRLSIL.

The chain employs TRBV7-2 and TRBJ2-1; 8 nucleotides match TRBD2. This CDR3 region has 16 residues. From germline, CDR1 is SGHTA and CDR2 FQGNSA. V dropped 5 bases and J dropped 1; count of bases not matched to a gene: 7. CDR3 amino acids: CASSPTASGSYNEQFF. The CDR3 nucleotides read TGTGCCAGCAGCCCGACGGCTAGCGGGTCCTACAATGAGCAGTTCTTC.

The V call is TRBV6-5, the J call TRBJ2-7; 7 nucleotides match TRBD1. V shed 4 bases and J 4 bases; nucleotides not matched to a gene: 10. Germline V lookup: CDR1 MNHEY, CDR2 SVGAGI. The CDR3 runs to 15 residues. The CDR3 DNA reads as TGTGCCAGCAGTTCGACAGGACAGGTAGTGTACGAGCAGTACTTC. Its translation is CASSSTGQVVYEQYF.

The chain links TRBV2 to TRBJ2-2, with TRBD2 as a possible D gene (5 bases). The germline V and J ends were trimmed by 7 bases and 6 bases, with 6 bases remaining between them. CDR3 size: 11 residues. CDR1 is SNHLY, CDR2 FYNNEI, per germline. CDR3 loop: CASNSAGELFF. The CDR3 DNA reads TGTGCCAGCAATAGCGCCGGGGAGCTGTTTTTT.

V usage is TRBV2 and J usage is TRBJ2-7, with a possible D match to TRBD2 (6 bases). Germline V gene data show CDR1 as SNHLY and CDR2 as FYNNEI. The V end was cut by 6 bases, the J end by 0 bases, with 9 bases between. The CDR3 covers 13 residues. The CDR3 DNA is TGTGCCAGCAGGGGGGGAGCCTCCTACGAGCAGTACTTC. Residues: CASRGGASYEQYF.

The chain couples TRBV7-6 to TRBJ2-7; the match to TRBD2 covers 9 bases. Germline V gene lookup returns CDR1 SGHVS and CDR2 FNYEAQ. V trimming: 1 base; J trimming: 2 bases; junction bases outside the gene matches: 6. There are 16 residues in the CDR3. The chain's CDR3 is CASSLESGGGAYEQYF. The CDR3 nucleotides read TGTGCCAGCAGCTTAGAGTCCGGCGGGGGGGCCTACGAGCAGTACTTC.

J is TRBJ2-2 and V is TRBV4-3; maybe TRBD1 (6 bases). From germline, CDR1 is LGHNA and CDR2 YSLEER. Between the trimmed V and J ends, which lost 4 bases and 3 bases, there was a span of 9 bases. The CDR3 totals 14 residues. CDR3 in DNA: TGCGCCAGCAGCCCACGACAGGACACCGGGGAGCTGTTTTTT. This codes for CASSPRQDTGELFF.

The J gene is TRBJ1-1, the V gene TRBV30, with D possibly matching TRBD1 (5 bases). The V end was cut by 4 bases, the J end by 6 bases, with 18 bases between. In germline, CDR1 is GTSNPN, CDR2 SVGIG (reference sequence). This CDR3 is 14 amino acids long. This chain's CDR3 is CAWNQGYGVAEAFF. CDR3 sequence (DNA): TGTGCCTGGAATCAGGGCTATGGAGTGGCTGAAGCTTTCTTT.

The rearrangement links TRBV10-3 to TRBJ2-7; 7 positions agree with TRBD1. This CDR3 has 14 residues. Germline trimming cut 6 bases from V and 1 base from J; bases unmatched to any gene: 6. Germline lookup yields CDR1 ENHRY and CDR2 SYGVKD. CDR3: CAIRPGTVSYEQYF. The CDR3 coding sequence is TGTGCCATCAGACCCGGGACAGTTTCCTACGAGCAGTACTTC.

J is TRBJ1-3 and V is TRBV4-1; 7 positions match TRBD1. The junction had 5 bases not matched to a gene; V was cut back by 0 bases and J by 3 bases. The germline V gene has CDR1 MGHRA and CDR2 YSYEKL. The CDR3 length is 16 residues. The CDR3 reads CASSQDDRVFGNTIYF. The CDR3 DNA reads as TGCGCCAGCAGCCAAGACGACAGGGTCTTTGGAAACACCATATATTTT.

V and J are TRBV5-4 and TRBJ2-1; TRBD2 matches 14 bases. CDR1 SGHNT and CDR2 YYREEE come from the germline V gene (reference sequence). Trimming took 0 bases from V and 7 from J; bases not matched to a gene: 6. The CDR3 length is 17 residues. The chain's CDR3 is CASSLGPTSGGANEQFF. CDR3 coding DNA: TGTGCCAGCAGCTTGGGGCCGACTAGCGGGGGGGCAAATGAGCAGTTCTTC.

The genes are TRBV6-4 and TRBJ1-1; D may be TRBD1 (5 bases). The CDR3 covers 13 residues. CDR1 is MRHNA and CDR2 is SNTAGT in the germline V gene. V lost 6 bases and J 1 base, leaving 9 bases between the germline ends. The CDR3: CASREGPNTEAFF. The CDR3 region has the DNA TGTGCCAGCAGGGAGGGACCGAACACTGAAGCTTTCTTT.

Here the CDR3 DNA reads TGTGCCAGCAGTGAAAGGCAGGGGTATCAGCCCCAGCATTTT. Residues: CASSERQGYQPQHF. The V gene is TRBV2, the J gene TRBJ1-5; weak D call: TRBD1 (6 bases). Germline V lookup: CDR1 SNHLY, CDR2 FYNNEI. V was cut by 2 bases and J by 5 bases, with 10 bases left in between. The CDR3 length is 14 residues.

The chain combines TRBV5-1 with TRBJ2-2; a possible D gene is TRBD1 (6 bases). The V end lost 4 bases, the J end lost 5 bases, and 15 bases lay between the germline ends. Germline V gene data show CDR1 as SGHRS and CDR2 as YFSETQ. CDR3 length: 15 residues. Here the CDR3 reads CASSRDRSPTGELFF. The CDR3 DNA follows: TGCGCCAGCAGCCGAGACAGGAGTCCGACCGGGGAGCTGTTTTTT.

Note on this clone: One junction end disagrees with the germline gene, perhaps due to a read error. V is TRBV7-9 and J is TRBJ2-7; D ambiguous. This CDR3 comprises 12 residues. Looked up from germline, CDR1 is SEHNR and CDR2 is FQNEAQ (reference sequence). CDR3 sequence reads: CVSSLVSDEQYF. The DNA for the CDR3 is TGTGTCAGCAGCTTAGTATCAGACGAGCAGTACTTC.

CDR3 region: CASSLGLAYEASTDTQYF. The CDR3 DNA is TGTGCCAGCAGCTTGGGACTAGCGTACGAAGCTAGCACAGATACGCAGTATTTT. V and J are TRBV7-8 and TRBJ2-3, with TRBD2 identical over 10 bases. CDR3 size: 18 residues. Germline loops: CDR1 SGHVS, CDR2 FQNEAQ. Trimming took 3 bases from V and 0 from J; bases not matched to a gene: 9.